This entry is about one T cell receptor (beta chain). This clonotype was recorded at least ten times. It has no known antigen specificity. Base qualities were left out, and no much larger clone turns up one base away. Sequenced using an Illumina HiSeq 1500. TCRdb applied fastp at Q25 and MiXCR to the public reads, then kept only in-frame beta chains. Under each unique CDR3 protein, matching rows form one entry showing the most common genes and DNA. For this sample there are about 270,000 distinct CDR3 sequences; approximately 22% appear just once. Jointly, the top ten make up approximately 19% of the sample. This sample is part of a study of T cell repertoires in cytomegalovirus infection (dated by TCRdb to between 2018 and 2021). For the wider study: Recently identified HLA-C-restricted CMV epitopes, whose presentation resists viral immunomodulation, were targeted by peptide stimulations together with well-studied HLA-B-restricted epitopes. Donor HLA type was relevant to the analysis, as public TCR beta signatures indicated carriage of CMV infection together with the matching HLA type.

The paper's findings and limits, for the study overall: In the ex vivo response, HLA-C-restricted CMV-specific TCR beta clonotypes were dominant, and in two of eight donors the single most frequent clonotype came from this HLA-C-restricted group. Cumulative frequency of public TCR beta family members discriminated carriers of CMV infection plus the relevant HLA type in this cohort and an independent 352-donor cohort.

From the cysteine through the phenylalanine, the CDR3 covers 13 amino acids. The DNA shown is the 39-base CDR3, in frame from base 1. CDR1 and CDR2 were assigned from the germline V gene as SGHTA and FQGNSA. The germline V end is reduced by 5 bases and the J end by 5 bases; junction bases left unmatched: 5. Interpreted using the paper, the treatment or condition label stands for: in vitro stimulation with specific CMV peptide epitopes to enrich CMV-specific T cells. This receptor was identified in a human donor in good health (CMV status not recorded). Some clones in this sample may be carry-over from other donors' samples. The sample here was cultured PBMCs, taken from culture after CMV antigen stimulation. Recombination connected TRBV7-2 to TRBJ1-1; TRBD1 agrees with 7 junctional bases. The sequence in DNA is TGTGCCAGCAGCGTCGGGACAGAAACTGAAGCTTTCTTT. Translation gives CASSVGTETEAFF.